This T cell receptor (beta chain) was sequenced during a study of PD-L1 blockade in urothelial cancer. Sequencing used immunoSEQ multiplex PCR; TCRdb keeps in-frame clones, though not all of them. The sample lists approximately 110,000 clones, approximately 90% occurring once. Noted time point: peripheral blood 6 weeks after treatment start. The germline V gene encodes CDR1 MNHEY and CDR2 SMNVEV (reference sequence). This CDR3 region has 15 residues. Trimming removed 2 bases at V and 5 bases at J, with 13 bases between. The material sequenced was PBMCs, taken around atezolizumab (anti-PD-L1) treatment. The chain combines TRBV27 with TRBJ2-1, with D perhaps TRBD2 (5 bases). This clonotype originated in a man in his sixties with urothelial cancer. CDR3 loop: CASSLAGLLDNEQFF. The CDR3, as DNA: TGTGCCAGCAGTTTAGCGGGCTTACTGGACAATGAGCAGTTCTTC.